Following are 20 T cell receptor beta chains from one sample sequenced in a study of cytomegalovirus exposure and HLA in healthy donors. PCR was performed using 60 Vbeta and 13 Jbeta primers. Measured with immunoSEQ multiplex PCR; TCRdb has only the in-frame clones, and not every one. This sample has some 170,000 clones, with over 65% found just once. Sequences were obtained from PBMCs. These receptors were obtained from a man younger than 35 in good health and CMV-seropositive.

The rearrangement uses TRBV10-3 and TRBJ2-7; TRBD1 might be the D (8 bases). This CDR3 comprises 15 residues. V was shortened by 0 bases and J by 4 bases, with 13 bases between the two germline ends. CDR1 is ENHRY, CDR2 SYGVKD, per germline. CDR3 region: CAISESVQGGYEQYV. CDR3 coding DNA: TGTGCCATCAGTGAGTCGGTACAGGGGGGGTACGAGCAGTACGTC.

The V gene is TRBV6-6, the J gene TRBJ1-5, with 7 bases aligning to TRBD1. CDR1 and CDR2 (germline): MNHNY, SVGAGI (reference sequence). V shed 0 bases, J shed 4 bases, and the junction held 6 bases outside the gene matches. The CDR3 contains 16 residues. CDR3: CASSYSLGQYNQPQHF. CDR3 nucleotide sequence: TGTGCCAGCAGTTACTCGTTGGGACAGTATAATCAGCCCCAGCATTTT.

The CDR3: CASSVAPGKDYGYTF. CDR3 nucleotide sequence: TGTGCCAGCAGCGTAGCTCCAGGGAAGGACTATGGCTACACCTTC. This chain uses TRBV9 with TRBJ1-2; D perhaps matches TRBD1 (5 bases). Germline values: CDR1 SGDLS, CDR2 YYNGEE. There are 15 residues in the CDR3. V was cut by 0 bases and J by 3 bases, with 12 bases left in between. Combining the CDR3 with reference TRBV9 and TRBJ1-2 gives the whole variable domain DSGVTQTPKHLITATGQRVTLRCSPRSGDLSVYWYQQSLDQGLQFLIQYYNGEERAKGNILERFSAQQFPDLHSELNLSSLELGDSALYFCASSVAPGKDYGYTFGSGTRLTVV.

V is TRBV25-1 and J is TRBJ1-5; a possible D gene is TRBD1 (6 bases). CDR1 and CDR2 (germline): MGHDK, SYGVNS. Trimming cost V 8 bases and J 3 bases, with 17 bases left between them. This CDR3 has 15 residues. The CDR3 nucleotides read TGTGCCAGCGCAAAAGGGAGGGGGAACAATCAGCCCCAGCATTTT. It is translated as CASAKGRGNNQPQHF.

The CDR3 loop is CASSKTRTGIYGYTF. CDR3 bases: TGTGCCAGCAGTAAAACCCGGACAGGAATCTATGGCTACACCTTC. This chain uses TRBV28 with TRBJ1-2; TRBD1 matches at 7 bases. V dropped 5 bases and J dropped 4; count of bases not matched to a gene: 10. The CDR3 has 15 residues. Germline-derived CDR1 and CDR2 are MDHEN and SYDVKM.

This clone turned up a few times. The CDR3, as DNA: TGTGCCAGCACCGCTTGGACAGGGAGGAACACTGAAGCTTTCTTT. It yields the protein CASTAWTGRNTEAFF. The chain couples TRBV6-1 to TRBJ1-1; TRBD1 matches at 8 bases. Germline-derived CDR1 and CDR2 are MNHNS and SASEGT. The CDR3 runs to 15 residues. Unmatched junction bases numbered 8, after V lost 7 bases and J lost 1 base.

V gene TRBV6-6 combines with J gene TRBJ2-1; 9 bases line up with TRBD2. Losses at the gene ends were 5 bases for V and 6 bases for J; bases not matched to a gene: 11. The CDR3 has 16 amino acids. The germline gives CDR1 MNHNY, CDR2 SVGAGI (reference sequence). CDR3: CASSQYQAGGANEQFF. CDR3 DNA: TGTGCCAGCAGTCAGTACCAAGCGGGAGGAGCCAATGAGCAGTTCTTC.

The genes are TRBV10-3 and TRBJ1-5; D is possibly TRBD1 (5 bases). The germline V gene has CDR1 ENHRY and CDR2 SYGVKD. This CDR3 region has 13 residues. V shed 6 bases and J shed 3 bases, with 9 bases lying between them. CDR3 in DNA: TGTGCCATCAGGACAGATCCCAATCAGCCCCAGCATTTT. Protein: CAIRTDPNQPQHF.

This chain's CDR3 is CASSPWPGGNGYTF. CDR3 nucleotide sequence: TGTGCCAGCAGTCCATGGCCAGGGGGTAATGGCTACACCTTC. The V gene is TRBV5-6, the J gene TRBJ1-2, with 7 bases that match TRBD1. The germline gives CDR1 SGHDT, CDR2 YYEEEE. The CDR3 is 14 amino acids. V lost 5 bases, J lost 6 bases, and 10 bases stayed unmatched. Together with reference TRBV5-6 and TRBJ1-2, the CDR3 gives the full variable domain: DAGVTQSPTHLIKTRGQQVTLRCSPKSGHDTVSWYQQALGQGPQFIFQYYEEEERQRGNFPDRFSGHQFPNYSSELNVNALLLGDSALYLCASSPWPGGNGYTFGSGTRLTVV.

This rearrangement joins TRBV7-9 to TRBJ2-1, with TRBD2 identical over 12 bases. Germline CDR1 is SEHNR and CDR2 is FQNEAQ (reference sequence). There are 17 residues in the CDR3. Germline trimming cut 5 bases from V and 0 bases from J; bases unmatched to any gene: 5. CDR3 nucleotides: TGTGCCAGCAGCCAGCGGGGACTAGCGGGCTCCTACAATGAGCAGTTCTTC. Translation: CASSQRGLAGSYNEQFF.

The CDR3 DNA reads as TGTGCCAGCAGCTCCGGGGGGCTAGCGGTCCAAGAGACCCAGTACTTC. Protein: CASSSGGLAVQETQYF. The V and J genes are TRBV7-9 and TRBJ2-5; D perhaps matches TRBD2 (7 bases). Trimming removed 4 bases at V and 1 base at J, with 16 bases between. This CDR3 has 16 residues. Germline V CDR1 and CDR2: SEHNR, FQNEAQ (reference sequence).

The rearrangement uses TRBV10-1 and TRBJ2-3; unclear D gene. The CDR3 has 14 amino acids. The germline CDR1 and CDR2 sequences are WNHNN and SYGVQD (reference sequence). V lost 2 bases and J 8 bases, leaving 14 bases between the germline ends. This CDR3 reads CASSEGAPFGTQYF. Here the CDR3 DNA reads TGCGCCAGCAGTGAGGGAGCCCCCTTTGGTACGCAGTATTTT.

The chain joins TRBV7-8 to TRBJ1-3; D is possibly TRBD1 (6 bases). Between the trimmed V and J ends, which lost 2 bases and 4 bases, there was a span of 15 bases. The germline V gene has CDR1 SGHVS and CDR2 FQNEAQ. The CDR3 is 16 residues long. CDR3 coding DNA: TGTGCCAGCAGCTTACGGGACATCGGGATCGGAAACACCATATATTTT. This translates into CASSLRDIGIGNTIYF.

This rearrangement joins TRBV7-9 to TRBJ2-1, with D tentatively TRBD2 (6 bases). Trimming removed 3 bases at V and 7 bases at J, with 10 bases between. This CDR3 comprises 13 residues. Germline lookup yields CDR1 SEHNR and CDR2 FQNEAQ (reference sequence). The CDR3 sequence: CASSLPGLNEQFF. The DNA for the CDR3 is TGTGCCAGCAGCTTGCCGGGACTGAATGAGCAGTTCTTC.

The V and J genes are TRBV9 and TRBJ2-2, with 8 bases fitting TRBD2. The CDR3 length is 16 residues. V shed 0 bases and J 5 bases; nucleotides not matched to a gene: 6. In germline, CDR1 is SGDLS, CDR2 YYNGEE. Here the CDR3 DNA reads TGTGCCAGCAGCGTAGGTCGGGGGGGCCATACCGGGGAGCTGTTTTTT. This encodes CASSVGRGGHTGELFF.

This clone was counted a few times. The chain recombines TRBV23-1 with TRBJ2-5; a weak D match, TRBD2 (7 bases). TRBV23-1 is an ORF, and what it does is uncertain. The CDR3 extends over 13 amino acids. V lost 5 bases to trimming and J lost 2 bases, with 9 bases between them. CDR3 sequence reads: CASSGGAQETQYF. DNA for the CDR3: TGCGCCAGCAGTGGGGGGGCGCAAGAGACCCAGTACTTC.

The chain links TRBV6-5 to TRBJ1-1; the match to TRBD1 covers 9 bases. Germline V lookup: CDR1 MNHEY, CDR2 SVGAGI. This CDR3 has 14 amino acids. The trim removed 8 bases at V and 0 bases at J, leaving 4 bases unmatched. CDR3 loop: CASGGTGMNTEAFF. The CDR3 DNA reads TGTGCCAGCGGCGGGACAGGGATGAACACTGAAGCTTTCTTT.

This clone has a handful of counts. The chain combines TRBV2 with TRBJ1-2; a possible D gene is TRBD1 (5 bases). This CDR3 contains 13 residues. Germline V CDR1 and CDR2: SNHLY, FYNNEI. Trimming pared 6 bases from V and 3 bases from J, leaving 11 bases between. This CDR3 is CASSPDSYYGYTF. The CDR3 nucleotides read TGTGCCAGCAGCCCTGACAGTTACTATGGCTACACCTTC.

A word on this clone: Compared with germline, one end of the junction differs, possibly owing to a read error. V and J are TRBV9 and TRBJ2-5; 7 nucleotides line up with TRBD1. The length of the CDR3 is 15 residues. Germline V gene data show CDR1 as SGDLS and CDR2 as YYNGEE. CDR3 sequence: CASSALDRFQGRLDF. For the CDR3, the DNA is TGTGCCAGCAGCGCCCTGGACAGGTTTCAAGGCCGGTTGGACTTC.

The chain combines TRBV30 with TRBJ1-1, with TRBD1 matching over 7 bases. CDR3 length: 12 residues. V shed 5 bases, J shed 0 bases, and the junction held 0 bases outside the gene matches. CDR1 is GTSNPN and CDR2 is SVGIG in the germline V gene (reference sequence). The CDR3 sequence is CAWDRVNTEAFF. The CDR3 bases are TGTGCCTGGGACAGGGTGAACACTGAAGCTTTCTTT.